This T cell receptor beta chain was observed in a study of blood T cell repertoires in COVID-19. The overall study: Material from acute and convalescent COVID-19 was sourced from the United States, Italy and Spain.

Trimming removed 7 bases from V and 4 bases from J, with 13 bases in between. The CDR3 extends over 12 amino acids. Germline V lookup: CDR1 SQVTM, CDR2 ANQGSEA. The study drew participants aged about 18 to 95 years from some 24 US areas. Participants were placed into cohorts based on the clinical history they reported. This clone was seen more than once but under ten times. Sequencing used immunoSEQ multiplex PCR; TCRdb keeps in-frame clones, though not all of them. This table holds 150,000 to 200,000 clones, 82% found once. The sample was PBMCs or T cells enriched from blood (not recorded which). The clonotype comes from a man aged 35-49 years who had recovered from COVID-19. V gene TRBV29-1 combines with J gene TRBJ1-1; D is possibly TRBD1 (6 bases). The CDR3 loop is CSGLGGPTEAFF. The CDR3 region has the DNA TGCAGCGGCCTCGGGGGGCCCACTGAAGCTTTCTTT.